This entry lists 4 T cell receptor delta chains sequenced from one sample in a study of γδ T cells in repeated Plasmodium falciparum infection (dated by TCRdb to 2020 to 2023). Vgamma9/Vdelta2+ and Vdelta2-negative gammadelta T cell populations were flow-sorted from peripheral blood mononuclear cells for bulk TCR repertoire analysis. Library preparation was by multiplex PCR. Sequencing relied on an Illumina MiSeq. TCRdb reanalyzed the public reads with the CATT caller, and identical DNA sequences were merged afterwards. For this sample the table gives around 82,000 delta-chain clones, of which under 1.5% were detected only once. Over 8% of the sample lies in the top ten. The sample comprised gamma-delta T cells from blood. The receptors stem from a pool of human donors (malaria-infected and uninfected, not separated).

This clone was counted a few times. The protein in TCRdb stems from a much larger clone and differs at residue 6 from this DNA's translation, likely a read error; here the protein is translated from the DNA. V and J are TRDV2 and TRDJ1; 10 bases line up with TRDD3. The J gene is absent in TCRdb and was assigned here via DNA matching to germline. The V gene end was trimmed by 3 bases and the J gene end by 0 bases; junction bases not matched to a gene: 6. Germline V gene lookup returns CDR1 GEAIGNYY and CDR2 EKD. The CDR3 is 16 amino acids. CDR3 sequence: CACDGHWGIYTDKLIF. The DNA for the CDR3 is TGTGCCTGTGACGGCCACTGGGGGATTTACACCGATAAACTCATCTTT.

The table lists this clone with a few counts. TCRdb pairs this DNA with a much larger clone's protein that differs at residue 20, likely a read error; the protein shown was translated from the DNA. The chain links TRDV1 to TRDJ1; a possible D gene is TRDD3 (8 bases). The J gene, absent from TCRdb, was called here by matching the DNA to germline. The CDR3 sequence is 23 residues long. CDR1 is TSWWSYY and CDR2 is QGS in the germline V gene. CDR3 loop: CALGELQDFLLTYWGVYTDELIF. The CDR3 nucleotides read TGTGCTCTTGGGGAACTTCAGGATTTCCTACTAACGTACTGGGGGGTGTACACCGATGAACTCATCTTT.

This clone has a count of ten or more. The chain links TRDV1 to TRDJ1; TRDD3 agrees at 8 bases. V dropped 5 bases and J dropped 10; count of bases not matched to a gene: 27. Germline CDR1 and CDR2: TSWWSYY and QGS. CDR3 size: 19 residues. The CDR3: CALGKGMGFPRYWGEVLIF. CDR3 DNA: TGTGCTCTTGGGAAAGGGATGGGGTTCCCACGATACTGGGGGGAAGTACTCATCTTT.

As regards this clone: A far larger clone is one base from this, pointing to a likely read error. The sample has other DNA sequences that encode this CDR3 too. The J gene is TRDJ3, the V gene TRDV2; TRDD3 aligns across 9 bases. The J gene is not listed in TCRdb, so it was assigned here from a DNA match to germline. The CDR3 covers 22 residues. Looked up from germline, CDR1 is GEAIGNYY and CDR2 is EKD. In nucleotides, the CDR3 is TGTGCCTGTGACACCGTCTTCGTACTGGGGGAACCCCACTCCTGGGACACCCGGCAGATGTTTTTC. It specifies CACDTVFVLGEPHSWDTRQMFF.